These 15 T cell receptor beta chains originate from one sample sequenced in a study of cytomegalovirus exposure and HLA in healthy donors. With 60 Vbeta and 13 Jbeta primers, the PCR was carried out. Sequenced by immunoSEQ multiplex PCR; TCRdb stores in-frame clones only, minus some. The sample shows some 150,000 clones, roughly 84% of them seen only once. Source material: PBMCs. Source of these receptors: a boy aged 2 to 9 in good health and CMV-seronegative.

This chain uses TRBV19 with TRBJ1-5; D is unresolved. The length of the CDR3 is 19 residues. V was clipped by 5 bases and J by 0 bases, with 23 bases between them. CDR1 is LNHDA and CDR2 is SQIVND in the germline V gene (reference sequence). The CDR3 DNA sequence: TGTGCCAGTAGTCTACCGGGGTTTGAGAAAGGATATAGCAATCAGCCCCAGCATTTT. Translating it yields CASSLPGFEKGYSNQPQHF.

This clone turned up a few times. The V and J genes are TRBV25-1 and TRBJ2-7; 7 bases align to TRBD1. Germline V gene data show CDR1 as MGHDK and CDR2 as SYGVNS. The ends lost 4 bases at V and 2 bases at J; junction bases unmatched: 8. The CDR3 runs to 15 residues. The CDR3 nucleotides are TGTGCCAGCAGTGCTCCCCGACAGGGTACCTACGAGCAGTACTTC. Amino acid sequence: CASSAPRQGTYEQYF.

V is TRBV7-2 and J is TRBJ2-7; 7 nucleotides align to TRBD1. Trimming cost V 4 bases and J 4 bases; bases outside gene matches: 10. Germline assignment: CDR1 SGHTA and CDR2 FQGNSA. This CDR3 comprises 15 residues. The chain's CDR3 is CASSSRDRDGYEQYF. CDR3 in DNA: TGTGCCAGCAGCTCCCGAGACAGGGATGGGTACGAGCAGTACTTC.

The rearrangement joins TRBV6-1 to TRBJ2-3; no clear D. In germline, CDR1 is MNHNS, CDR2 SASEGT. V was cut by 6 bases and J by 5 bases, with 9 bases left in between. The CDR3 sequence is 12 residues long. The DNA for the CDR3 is TGTGCCAGCAGAGAAAACGGAGATACGCAGTATTTT. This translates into CASRENGDTQYF.

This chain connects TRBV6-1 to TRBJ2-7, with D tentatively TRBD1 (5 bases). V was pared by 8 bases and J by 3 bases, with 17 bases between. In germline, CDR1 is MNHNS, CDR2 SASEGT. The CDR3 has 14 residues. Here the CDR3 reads CASRQMGIYYEQYF. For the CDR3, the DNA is TGTGCCAGCCGACAGATGGGGATCTACTACGAGCAGTACTTC.

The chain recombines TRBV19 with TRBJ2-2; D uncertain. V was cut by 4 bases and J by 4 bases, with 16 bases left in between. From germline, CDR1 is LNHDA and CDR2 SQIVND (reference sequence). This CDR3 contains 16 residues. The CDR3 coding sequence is TGTGCCAGTAGTACCCAAGCCCCGTTTGGCACCGGGGAGCTGTTTTTT. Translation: CASSTQAPFGTGELFF. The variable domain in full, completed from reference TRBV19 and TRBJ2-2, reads DGGITQSPKYLFRKEGQNVTLSCEQNLNHDAMYWYRQDPGQGLRLIYYSQIVNDFQKGDIAEGYSVSREKKESFPLTVTSAQKNPTAFYLCASSTQAPFGTGELFFGEGSRLTVL.

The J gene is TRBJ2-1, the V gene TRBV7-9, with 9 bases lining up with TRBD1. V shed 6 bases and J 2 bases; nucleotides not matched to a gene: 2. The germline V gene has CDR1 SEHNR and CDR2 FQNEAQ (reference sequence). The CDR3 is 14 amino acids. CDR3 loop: CASRRQGAYNEQFF. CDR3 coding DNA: TGTGCCAGCAGAAGACAGGGGGCCTACAATGAGCAGTTCTTC.

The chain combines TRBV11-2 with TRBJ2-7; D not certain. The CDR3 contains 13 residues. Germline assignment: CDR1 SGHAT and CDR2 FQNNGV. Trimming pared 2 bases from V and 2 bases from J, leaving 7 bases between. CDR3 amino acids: CASSLSRTYEQYF. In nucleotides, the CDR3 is TGTGCCAGCAGCTTAAGCCGCACCTACGAGCAGTACTTC.

The CDR3 coding sequence is TGTGCCAGCAGCTCCTCGTCCGTCTACGAGCAGTACTTC. As protein: CASSSSSVYEQYF. This sequence joins TRBV11-3 and TRBJ2-5; D is undetermined. The J call is uncertain, as TRBJ2-7 better fits the DNA end. The CDR3 is 13 amino acids. Germline V CDR1 and CDR2: SGHNT, YENEEA.

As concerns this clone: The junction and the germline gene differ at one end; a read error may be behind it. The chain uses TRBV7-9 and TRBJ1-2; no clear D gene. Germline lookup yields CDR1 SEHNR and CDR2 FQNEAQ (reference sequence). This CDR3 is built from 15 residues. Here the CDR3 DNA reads TGTTCCAGCAGCTTAGGAGAAACAGCATACTATGGCTACACCTTC. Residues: CSSSLGETAYYGYTF. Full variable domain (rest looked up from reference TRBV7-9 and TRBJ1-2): DTGVSQNPRHKITKRGQNVTFRCDPISEHNRLYWYRQTLGQGPEFLTYFQNEAQLEKSRLLSDRFSAERPKGSFSTLEIQRTEQGDSAMYLCSSSLGETAYYGYTFGSGTRLTVV.

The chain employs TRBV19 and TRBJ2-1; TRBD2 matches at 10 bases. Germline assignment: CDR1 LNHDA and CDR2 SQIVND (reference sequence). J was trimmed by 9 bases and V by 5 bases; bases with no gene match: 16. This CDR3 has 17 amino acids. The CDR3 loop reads CASSVTDLAGESVEQFF. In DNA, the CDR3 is TGTGCCAGTAGTGTTACCGACCTAGCGGGAGAGTCCGTTGAGCAGTTCTTC.

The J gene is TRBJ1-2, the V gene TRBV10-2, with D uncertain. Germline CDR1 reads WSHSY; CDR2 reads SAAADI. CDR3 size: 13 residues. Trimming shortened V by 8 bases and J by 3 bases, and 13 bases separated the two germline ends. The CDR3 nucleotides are TGCGCCAGCGGCGAGGAGAGCGACTATGGCTACACCTTC. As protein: CASGEESDYGYTF.

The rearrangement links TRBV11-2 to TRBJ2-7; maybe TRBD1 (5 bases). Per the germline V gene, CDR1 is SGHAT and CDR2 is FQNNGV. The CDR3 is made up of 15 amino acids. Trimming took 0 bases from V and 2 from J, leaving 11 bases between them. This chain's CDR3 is CASSLDRGTAYEQYF. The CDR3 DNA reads TGTGCCAGCAGCTTAGATAGGGGTACCGCCTACGAGCAGTACTTC.

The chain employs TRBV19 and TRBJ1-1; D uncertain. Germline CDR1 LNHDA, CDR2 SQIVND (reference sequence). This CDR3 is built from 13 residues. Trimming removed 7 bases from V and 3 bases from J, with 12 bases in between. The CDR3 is CASNKVGYTEAFF. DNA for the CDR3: TGTGCCAGTAATAAGGTCGGGTACACTGAAGCTTTCTTT.

The CDR3 coding sequence is TGCGCCAGCAGCTTTAGCCTAGCGGGGGCCGATGAGCAGTTCTTC. Its translation: CASSFSLAGADEQFF. This chain joins TRBV5-1 and TRBJ2-1, with 10 positions matching TRBD2. The trim removed 2 bases at V and 8 bases at J, leaving 7 bases unmatched. The length of the CDR3 is 15 residues. Germline V lookup: CDR1 SGHRS, CDR2 YFSETQ. Together with reference TRBV5-1 and TRBJ2-1, the CDR3 gives the full variable domain: KAGVTQTPRYLIKTRGQQVTLSCSPISGHRSVSWYQQTPGQGLQFLFEYFSETQRNKGNFPGRFSGRQFSNSRSEMNVSTLELGDSALYLCASSFSLAGADEQFFGPGTRLTVL.